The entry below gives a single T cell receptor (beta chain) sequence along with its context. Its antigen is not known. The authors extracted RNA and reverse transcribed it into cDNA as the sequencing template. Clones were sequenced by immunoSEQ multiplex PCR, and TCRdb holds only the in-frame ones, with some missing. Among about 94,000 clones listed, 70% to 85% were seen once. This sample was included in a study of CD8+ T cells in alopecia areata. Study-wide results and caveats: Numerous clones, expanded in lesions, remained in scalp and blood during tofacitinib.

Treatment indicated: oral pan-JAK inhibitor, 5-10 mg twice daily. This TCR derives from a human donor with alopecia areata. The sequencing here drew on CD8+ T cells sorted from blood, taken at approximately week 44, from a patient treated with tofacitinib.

CDR3 loop: CASSLRLVGVENIQYF. The CDR3 DNA reads as TGTGCCAGCAGTCTCCGACTCGTGGGCGTAGAAAACATTCAGTACTTC. This rearrangement joins TRBV2 to TRBJ2-4; D call uncertain. CDR1 and CDR2 (germline): SNHLY, FYNNEI. CDR3 length equals 16 residues. The V gene lost 5 bases and the J gene lost 5 bases, with 19 bases spanning the gap.